This T cell receptor (beta chain) was identified during a study of PD-1 blockade in classical Hodgkin lymphoma. Patients all relapsed after autologous stem cell transplantation, and there was variation in brentuximab vedotin exposure. Best response was recorded as complete response, partial response or progressive disease. Clones were sequenced by immunoSEQ multiplex PCR, and TCRdb holds only the in-frame ones, with some missing. The data hold 30,000 to 50,000 clones, with approximately 80% observed a single time. Source: peripheral blood mononuclear cells (PBMCs), taken at baseline. The TCR sequence derives from a human donor with classical Hodgkin lymphoma.

The CDR3 loop reads CASSLDRVSGNTIYF. For the CDR3, the DNA is TGTGCCAGCAGCTTAGATCGGGTCTCTGGAAACACCATATATTTT. This chain links TRBV11-2 with TRBJ1-3, with D uncertain. V lost 0 bases to trimming and J lost 0 bases, with 6 bases between them. From germline, CDR1 is SGHAT and CDR2 FQNNGV. There are 15 residues in the CDR3.